These T cell receptor beta chains were read from a single sample in a study of response to subunit inactivated influenza vaccine. TCRdb reprocessed the RT-PCR reads via MiXCR and lists one record per CDR3 protein. The data show about 530,000 distinct CDR3 sequences, with about 12% seen just once and 10% to 13% held by the top ten. The sequencing here drew on PBMCs from blood, taken on the day of vaccination. The receptor source for this set is a man over 45 who received an inactivated influenza vaccine. Both conserved end residues are part of each CDR3. Fields, in order: clone size, J gene, D gene, V gene, CDR3 protein, CDR3 DNA. A D gene is named only where the DNA matches it firmly. Size tells how often a clone was seen (once, few, many) or the class of an expanded clone, and some rows leave it out.

size: few
J: TRBJ2-4
D: TRBD2
V: TRBV29-1
CDR3: CSVAQRETKNIQYF
DNA: TGCAGCGTTGCCCAGCGGGAGACCAAAAACATTCAGTACTTC

size: few
J: TRBJ1-5
D: -
V: TRBV28
CDR3: CASSQRGWSNQPQHF
DNA: TGTGCCAGCAGCCAACGGGGATGGAGCAATCAGCCCCAGCATTTT

size: few
J: TRBJ2-3
D: TRBD2
V: TRBV12-3/TRBV12-4
CDR3: CASQREVEIDTQYF
DNA: TGTGCCAGCCAGCGGGAGGTTGAGATAGATACGCAGTATTTT

size: -
J: TRBJ1-3
D: -
V: TRBV9
CDR3: CASSGPRDKPNTIYF
DNA: TGTGCCAGCAGCGGCCCCCGGGACAAGCCCAACACCATATATTTT

size: few
J: TRBJ2-1
D: TRBD2
V: TRBV28
CDR3: CASSLRVGGSSYNEQFF
DNA: TGTGCCAGCAGTTTACGGGTGGGCGGGAGCTCCTACAATGAGCAGTTCTTC

size: many
J: TRBJ2-7
D: TRBD2
V: TRBV12-3/TRBV12-4
CDR3: CASSFSGTSGASYEQYF
DNA: TGTGCCAGCAGTTTCTCCGGGACTAGCGGGGCCTCCTACGAGCAGTACTTC

size: few
J: TRBJ2-1
D: -
V: TRBV12-3/TRBV12-4
CDR3: CASSQGSPYNEQFF
DNA: TGTGCCAGCAGTCAGGGAAGTCCCTACAATGAGCAGTTCTTC

size: -
J: TRBJ2-6
D: -
V: TRBV13
CDR3: CASSLGAGPGANVLTF
DNA: TGTGCCAGCAGCTTAGGGGCAGGCCCCGGGGCCAACGTCCTGACTTTC

size: many
J: TRBJ2-1
D: TRBD1
V: TRBV4-3
CDR3: CASSQTGGTYEQFF
DNA: TGCGCCAGCAGCCAGACAGGGGGCACGTATGAGCAGTTCTTC

size: -
J: TRBJ2-3
D: TRBD1
V: TRBV20-1
CDR3: CSASRGHSADTQYF
DNA: TGCAGTGCTAGTAGGGGGCATTCTGCGGATACGCAGTATTTT

size: few
J: TRBJ2-5
D: -
V: TRBV7-2
CDR3: CASSPGTGSKLETQYF
DNA: TGTGCCAGCAGCCCAGGGACTGGCTCCAAATTGGAGACCCAGTACTTC

size: few
J: TRBJ2-4
D: TRBD2
V: TRBV20-1
CDR3: CSARDLRTSGALAKNIQYF
DNA: TGCAGTGCTAGAGATCTAAGGACTAGCGGGGCACTAGCCAAAAACATTCAGTACTTC

size: -
J: TRBJ2-2
D: -
V: TRBV5-5
CDR3: CASSRTIQPNTGELFF
DNA: TGTGCCAGCAGCCGAACTATACAACCGAACACCGGGGAGCTGTTTTTT

size: few
J: TRBJ2-1
D: TRBD1
V: TRBV30
CDR3: CAWSIRRGQGGNEQFF
DNA: TGTGCCTGGAGTATCCGGAGGGGACAGGGGGGCAATGAGCAGTTCTTC

size: -
J: TRBJ2-7
D: -
V: TRBV12-3/TRBV12-4
CDR3: CASSYFSEGEQYF
DNA: TGTGCCAGCAGTTACTTTTCGGAGGGCGAGCAGTACTTC

size: -
J: TRBJ1-5
D: -
V: TRBV28
CDR3: CASRPLNQPQHF
DNA: TGTGCCAGCAGACCCTTGAATCAGCCCCAGCATTTT